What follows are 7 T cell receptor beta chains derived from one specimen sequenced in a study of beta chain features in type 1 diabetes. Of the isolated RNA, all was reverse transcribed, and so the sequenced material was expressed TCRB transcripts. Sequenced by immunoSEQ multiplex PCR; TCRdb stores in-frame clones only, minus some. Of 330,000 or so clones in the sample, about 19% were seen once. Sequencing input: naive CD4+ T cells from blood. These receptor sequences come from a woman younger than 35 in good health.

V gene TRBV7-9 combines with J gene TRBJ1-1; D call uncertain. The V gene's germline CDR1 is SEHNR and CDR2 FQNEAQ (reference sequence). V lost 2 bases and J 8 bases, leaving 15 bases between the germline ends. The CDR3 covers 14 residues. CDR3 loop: CASSLSSHRPEAFF. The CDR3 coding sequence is TGTGCCAGCAGCTTATCGAGCCACAGACCGGAAGCTTTCTTT.

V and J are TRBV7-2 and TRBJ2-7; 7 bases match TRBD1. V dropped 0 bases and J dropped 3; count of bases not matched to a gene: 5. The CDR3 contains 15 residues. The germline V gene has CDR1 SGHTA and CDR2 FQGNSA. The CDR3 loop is CASSLATGFGYEQYF. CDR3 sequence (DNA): TGTGCCAGCAGCTTAGCGACAGGGTTCGGCTACGAGCAGTACTTC.

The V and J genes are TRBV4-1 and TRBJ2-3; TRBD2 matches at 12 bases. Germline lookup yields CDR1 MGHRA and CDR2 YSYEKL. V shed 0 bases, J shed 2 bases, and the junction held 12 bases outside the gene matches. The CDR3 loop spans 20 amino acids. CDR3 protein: CASSQDQGLAGGPLTDTQYF. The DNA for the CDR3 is TGCGCCAGCAGCCAAGATCAGGGTCTAGCGGGGGGGCCCCTCACAGATACGCAGTATTTT.

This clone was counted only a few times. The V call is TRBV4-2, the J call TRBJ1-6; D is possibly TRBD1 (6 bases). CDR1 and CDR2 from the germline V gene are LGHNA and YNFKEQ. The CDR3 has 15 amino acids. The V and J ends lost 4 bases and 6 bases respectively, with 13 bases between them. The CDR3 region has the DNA TGTGCCAGCAGCCGGCCGGACAGTTTTAATTCACCCCTCCACTTT. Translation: CASSRPDSFNSPLHF.

In DNA, the CDR3 is TGTGCCAGCAGCCTCCAGGGGGAGAGCACAGATACGCAGTATTTT. Translating gives CASSLQGESTDTQYF. The genes are TRBV7-9 and TRBJ2-3, with TRBD1 matching over 7 bases. The CDR3 extends over 15 amino acids. The germline V gene has CDR1 SEHNR and CDR2 FQNEAQ (reference sequence). V trimming: 5 bases; J trimming: 0 bases; junction bases outside the gene matches: 5. The variable domain in full, with the rest retrieved from reference TRBV7-9 and TRBJ2-3, is DTGVSQNPRHKITKRGQNVTFRCDPISEHNRLYWYRQTLGQGPEFLTYFQNEAQLEKSRLLSDRFSAERPKGSFSTLEIQRTEQGDSAMYLCASSLQGESTDTQYFGPGTRLTVL.

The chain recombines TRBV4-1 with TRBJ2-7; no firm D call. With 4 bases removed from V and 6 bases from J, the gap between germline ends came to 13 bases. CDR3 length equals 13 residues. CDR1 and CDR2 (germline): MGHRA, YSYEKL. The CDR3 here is CASSPPGFREQYF. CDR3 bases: TGCGCCAGCAGCCCCCCGGGTTTTCGCGAGCAGTACTTC.

The CDR3 DNA follows: TGTGCCAGCAGCTTCCGGGACACCTTTAACTATGGCTACACCTTC. Translated: CASSFRDTFNYGYTF. The V gene is TRBV7-3, the J gene TRBJ1-2; tentative D call: TRBD1 (6 bases). CDR3 length: 15 residues. Germline lookup yields CDR1 SGHTA and CDR2 FQGTGA. Trimming removed 3 bases at V and 1 base at J, with 12 bases between. The full variable domain, with the rest looked up from reference TRBV7-3 and TRBJ1-2, is GAGVSQTPSNKVTEKGKYVELRCDPISGHTALYWYRQSLGQGPEFLIYFQGTGAADDSGLPNDRFFAVRPEGSVSTLKIQRTERGDSAVYLCASSFRDTFNYGYTFGSGTRLTVV.